The 9 T cell receptor beta chains presented below share a single source sample, sequenced in a study of blood T cell repertoires in COVID-19. Method: immunoSEQ multiplex PCR; TCRdb's copy keeps in-frame clones and lacks some. The sample gives roughly 180,000 clones, around 80% of which show up once; about 15% is in the top ten. Input material: PBMCs or T cells enriched from blood (not recorded which). The receptors originated from a man aged 55 to 69 who had been exposed to COVID-19.

As for this clone: Other DNA sequences within the sample encode an identical CDR3. The rearrangement links TRBV7-2 to TRBJ1-1; TRBD1 agrees at 7 bases. From germline, CDR1 is SGHTA and CDR2 FQGNSA. The CDR3 covers 14 residues. The ends lost 4 bases at V and 4 bases at J; junction bases unmatched: 6. CDR3: CASSSRGRSTEAFF. CDR3 DNA sequence: TGTGCCAGCAGCTCCAGGGGGAGGTCCACTGAAGCTTTCTTT.

J is TRBJ1-1 and V is TRBV7-2, with D maybe TRBD1 (6 bases). CDR1 is SGHTA, CDR2 FQGNSA, per germline. The V gene lost 3 bases and the J gene lost 1 base, with 15 bases spanning the gap. The CDR3 totals 16 residues. CDR3 coding DNA: TGTGCCAGCAGCTTTCAGGACAGTTGGGAGAACACTGAAGCTTTCTTT. Amino acids: CASSFQDSWENTEAFF.

The V call is TRBV28, the J call TRBJ1-1; D possibly corresponds to TRBD1 (6 bases). The germline V gene has CDR1 MDHEN and CDR2 SYDVKM. The CDR3 is made up of 13 amino acids. The germline V and J ends were trimmed by 6 bases and 5 bases, with 13 bases remaining between them. In DNA form, the CDR3 reads TGTGCCAGCAGGAAACAGGGTAGGACTGAAGCTTTCTTT. Encoded protein: CASRKQGRTEAFF.

The chain is built from TRBV10-3 and TRBJ2-5; 10 nucleotides match TRBD1. Per germline, CDR1 ENHRY and CDR2 SYGVKD. V lost 6 bases to trimming and J lost 4 bases; unmatched junction nucleotides: 5. The CDR3 runs 14 residues. The CDR3 reads CAIRGGQGRETQYF. CDR3 coding DNA: TGTGCCATCAGGGGGGGACAGGGGAGAGAGACCCAGTACTTC.

This rearrangement joins TRBV7-2 to TRBJ1-5, with D possibly matching TRBD1 (5 bases). This CDR3 has 18 amino acids. The germline V gene encodes CDR1 SGHTA and CDR2 FQGNSA. Trimming pared 1 base from V and 5 bases from J, leaving 21 bases between. As DNA, the CDR3 is TGTGCCAGCAGCTTAGACCCTACGGGGACTCTCCGGGATCAGCCCCAGCATTTT. Protein product: CASSLDPTGTLRDQPQHF. Together with reference TRBV7-2 and TRBJ1-5, the CDR3 gives the full variable domain: GAGVSQSPSNKVTEKGKDVELRCDPISGHTALYWYRQSLGQGLEFLIYFQGNSAPDKSGLPSDRFSAERTGGSVSTLTIQRTQQEDSAVYLCASSLDPTGTLRDQPQHFGDGTRLSIL.

This rearrangement joins TRBV3-1 (or the pseudogene TRBV3-2) to TRBJ2-1; possibly TRBD2 for D (7 bases). Trimming stripped 1 base from V and 2 bases from J, with 12 bases between. CDR1 and CDR2 from the germline V gene are LGHDT and YNNKEL (reference sequence). This CDR3 is built from 16 residues. The chain's CDR3 is CASSQGGGAPYNEQFF. CDR3 sequence (DNA): TGTGCCAGCAGCCAAGGGGGGGGCGCCCCCTACAATGAGCAGTTCTTC.

The chain carries TRBV7-6 and TRBJ2-7, with 7 bases that match TRBD1. Germline V gene lookup returns CDR1 SGHVS and CDR2 FNYEAQ. CDR3 length equals 15 residues. The trim removed 5 bases at V and 1 base at J, leaving 8 bases unmatched. CDR3 nucleotide sequence: TGTGCCAGCAGCAACTGGGACAGTGAATCCTACGAGCAGTACTTC. Translation gives CASSNWDSESYEQYF.

The V call is TRBV10-3, the J call TRBJ1-5; maybe TRBD1 (6 bases). Germline CDR1 reads ENHRY; CDR2 reads SYGVKD. CDR3 length: 13 amino acids. The CDR3 loop is CAVGQNQNQPQHF. The CDR3 coding sequence is TGTGCGGTTGGACAGAATCAAAATCAGCCCCAGCATTTT.

This CDR3 reads CSVDSVDRGVDEQYF. The CDR3 region has the DNA TGCAGCGTTGACTCCGTGGACAGGGGAGTTGACGAGCAGTACTTC. The chain has TRBV29-1 and TRBJ2-7; 9 nucleotides line up with TRBD1. The CDR3 has 15 amino acids. After removal of 3 bases from V and 5 bases from J, the junction contained 11 bases not matched to a gene. CDR1 SQVTM and CDR2 ANQGSEA come from the germline V gene.